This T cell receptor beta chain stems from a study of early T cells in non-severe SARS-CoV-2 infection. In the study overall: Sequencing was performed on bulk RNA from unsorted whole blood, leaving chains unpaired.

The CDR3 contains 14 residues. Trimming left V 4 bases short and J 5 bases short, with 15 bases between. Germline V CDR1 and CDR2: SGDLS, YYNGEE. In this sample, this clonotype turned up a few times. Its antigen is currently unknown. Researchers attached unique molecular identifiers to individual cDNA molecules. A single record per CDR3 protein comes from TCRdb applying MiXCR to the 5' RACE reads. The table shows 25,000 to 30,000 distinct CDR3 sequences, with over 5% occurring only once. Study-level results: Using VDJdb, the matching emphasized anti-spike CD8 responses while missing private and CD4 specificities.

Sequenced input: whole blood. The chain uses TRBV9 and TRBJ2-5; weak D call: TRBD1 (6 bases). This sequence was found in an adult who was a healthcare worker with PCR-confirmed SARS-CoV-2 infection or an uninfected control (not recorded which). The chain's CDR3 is CASSPRDNRETQYF. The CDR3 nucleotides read TGTGCCAGCAGCCCCCGGGACAACAGGGAGACCCAGTACTTC.